The clone carrying this TCR beta chain was detected once. Antigen specificity is unknown. V gave up 6 bases and J gave up 3 bases; unmatched junction bases: 7. The CDR3 is made up of 17 amino acids. Germline V gene lookup returns CDR1 SGHRS and CDR2 YFSETQ. This record belongs to a study of graft-versus-host responses after intestinal transplantation. Overall study: Transplants were multivisceral, liver-intestinal, or isolated intestinal. For approximately three years after anti-thymocyte globulin induction, all recipients took tacrolimus and steroids. Study results and limitations: Early post-transplant HvG declines were associated with peak circulating GvH clone levels. Recipient bone marrow held GvH clones, some seen earlier in ileum or blood.

Profiling relied on immunoSEQ multiplex PCR, and the TCRdb table lists in-frame clones only, not all of them. The sample shows some 41,000 clones, 91% of them seen only once. Sequences were derived from PBMCs, sampled around 320 days after intestinal transplant. V and J are TRBV5-1 and TRBJ1-6; 12 bases fit TRBD1. The TCR comes from a human patient who received an intestinal transplant, so some T cells may come from the graft donor. CDR3 loop: CASKEGTGGVYNSPLHF. The CDR3 region has the DNA TGCGCCAGCAAAGAAGGGACAGGGGGCGTCTATAATTCACCCCTCCACTTT.